This T cell receptor beta chain appears in the sequencing data of a study of cytomegalovirus exposure and HLA in healthy donors. The PCR made use of 60 Vbeta and 13 Jbeta primers. Sequencing used immunoSEQ multiplex PCR; TCRdb keeps in-frame clones, though not all of them. Of roughly 190,000 clones listed, approximately 70% are singletons. This receptor was identified in a woman aged 25 to 45 in good health and CMV-seronegative. The sample consisted of PBMCs.

The CDR3 sequence is CASSLRDRGSNTEAFF. DNA for the CDR3: TGTGCCAGCAGCTTAAGGGACAGGGGATCGAACACTGAAGCTTTCTTT. The V call is TRBV7-3, the J call TRBJ1-1; 10 bases match TRBD1. The CDR3 has 16 residues. Germline V gene data show CDR1 as SGHTA and CDR2 as FQGTGA. After removal of 1 base from V and 1 base from J, the junction contained 3 bases not matched to a gene.